The 17 T cell receptor beta chains given below trace back to one sample, sequenced in a study of blood T cell repertoires in COVID-19. Assay used: immunoSEQ multiplex PCR; TCRdb lists only in-frame clones, some missing. This sample has 150,000 to 200,000 clones; around nine tenths occur once, and the top ten carry around 1.9%. The sample taken for sequencing was peripheral blood. The source is a man between 65 and 85 years old with active or convalescent COVID-19.

The CDR3 coding sequence is TGTGCCAGCAGTGAATTGGGACAAACCTACGAGCAGTACTTC. Its protein product is CASSELGQTYEQYF. The chain has TRBV2 and TRBJ2-7; D is perhaps TRBD1 (6 bases). The CDR3 length is 14 residues. V was trimmed by 2 bases and J by 2 bases, leaving 10 bases between them. In germline, CDR1 is SNHLY, CDR2 FYNNEI.

The chain uses TRBV2 and TRBJ2-1, with D maybe TRBD2 (5 bases). Germline V gene data show CDR1 as SNHLY and CDR2 as FYNNEI. Trimming stripped 3 bases from V and 4 bases from J, with 13 bases between. The CDR3 has 15 residues. This CDR3 is CASSEWGVGYNEQFF. The CDR3 DNA sequence: TGTGCCAGCAGTGAGTGGGGAGTGGGTTACAATGAGCAGTTCTTC. The full variable domain, rest sourced from reference TRBV2 and TRBJ2-1, is EPEVTQTPSHQVTQMGQEVILRCVPISNHLYFYWYRQILGQKVEFLVSFYNNEISEKSEIFDDQFSVERPDGSNFTLKIRSTKLEDSAMYFCASSEWGVGYNEQFFGPGTRLTVL.

This clone appeared once. The chain is built from TRBV30 and TRBJ1-4; no clear D gene. CDR3 length equals 14 residues. V was trimmed by 7 bases and J by 0 bases, leaving 12 bases between them. The V gene's germline CDR1 is GTSNPN and CDR2 SVGIG (reference sequence). The CDR3 is CASNSQATNEKLFF. The CDR3 DNA is TGTGCCTCCAATTCACAAGCAACTAATGAAAAACTGTTTTTT.

The chain recombines TRBV19 with TRBJ1-4; a weak D match, TRBD1 (5 bases). The CDR3 loop spans 15 amino acids. V lost 0 bases and J lost 3, with 8 bases in between. Germline V CDR1 and CDR2: LNHDA, SQIVND (reference sequence). The CDR3 coding sequence is TGTGCCAGTAGTATAGATCTGACAGCTAATGAAAAACTGTTTTTT. Amino acid sequence: CASSIDLTANEKLFF.

J is TRBJ1-6 and V is TRBV3-1 (or the pseudogene TRBV3-2), with a possible D match to TRBD1 (5 bases). V lost 1 base to trimming and J lost 10 bases, with 17 bases between them. The germline V gene encodes CDR1 LGHDT and CDR2 YNNKEL (reference sequence). The CDR3 has 16 amino acids. The CDR3 protein is CASSQASAGLNSPLHF. The CDR3 nucleotides read TGTGCCAGCAGCCAAGCCTCCGCGGGGCTGAACTCACCCCTCCACTTT.

The rearrangement joins TRBV12-5 to TRBJ2-5; maybe TRBD1 (5 bases). CDR1 is LGHNT and CDR2 is FRNRAP in the germline V gene. The CDR3 loop spans 13 amino acids. Trimming removed 11 bases from V and 5 bases from J, with 18 bases in between. The CDR3 DNA is TGTGCTTCCACTGGCCAGGGCGATGAGACCCAGTACTTC. Translated, it gives CASTGQGDETQYF.

The chain couples TRBV28 to TRBJ1-1; 9 bases fit TRBD1. The CDR3 totals 12 residues. Looked up from germline, CDR1 is MDHEN and CDR2 is SYDVKM. J was trimmed by 8 bases and V by 6 bases; bases with no gene match: 4. CDR3 sequence reads: CASRLGQGEAFF. DNA of the CDR3: TGTGCCAGCAGATTAGGACAGGGGGAAGCTTTCTTT.

This clone has only a few counts. The V and J genes are TRBV12-3 or TRBV12-4 and TRBJ2-5, with 7 bases identical to TRBD1. The CDR3 covers 12 residues. V shed 9 bases, J shed 5 bases, and the junction held 6 bases outside the gene matches. The CDR3 here is CASSGTAETQYF. The CDR3 DNA follows: TGTGCCAGTTCCGGGACAGCGGAGACCCAGTACTTC.

The J gene is TRBJ1-4, the V gene TRBV2; the match to TRBD1 covers 7 bases. V was pared by 2 bases and J by 10 bases, with 1 base of the junction left unmatched. The CDR3 length is 12 residues. Germline loops: CDR1 SNHLY, CDR2 FYNNEI. For the CDR3, the DNA is TGTGCCAGCAGTGAACGGACAGGAAAACTGTTTTTT. This sequence encodes CASSERTGKLFF.

J is TRBJ1-5 and V is TRBV19; 8 bases line up with TRBD1. Trimming cost V 7 bases and J 3 bases; bases outside gene matches: 8. The CDR3 has 15 amino acids. Per the germline V gene, CDR1 is LNHDA and CDR2 is SQIVND (reference sequence). The DNA for the CDR3 is TGTGCCAGTAAAGGACAGGGCCCATTCAATCAGCCCCAGCATTTT. Protein product: CASKGQGPFNQPQHF.

The chain joins TRBV18 to TRBJ2-1; TRBD2 matches 13 bases. The CDR3 contains 19 residues. V shed 0 bases, J shed 2 bases, and the junction held 7 bases outside the gene matches. CDR1 and CDR2 (germline): KGHSH, LQKENI. In nucleotides, the CDR3 is TGTGCCAGCTCACCACCCGCGACTAGCGGGGGGCTAACCTACAATGAGCAGTTCTTC. The encoded protein is CASSPPATSGGLTYNEQFF.

The chain combines TRBV18 with TRBJ2-5, with D unresolved. Germline V gene lookup returns CDR1 KGHSH and CDR2 LQKENI. CDR3 length: 12 amino acids. V was shortened by 3 bases and J by 2 bases, with 4 bases between the two germline ends. The chain's CDR3 is CASSPRQETQYF. The CDR3, as DNA: TGTGCCAGCTCACCGCGGCAAGAGACCCAGTACTTC.

This rearrangement joins TRBV12-1 to TRBJ2-7; no check of the table's D call, TRBD1, against the DNA was made. TRBV12-1 is shown as a pseudogene. This CDR3 comprises 14 residues. The CDR3 DNA is TGTGCCAGCGACCAGCACAGGGAGCAAAACGAGCAGTACTTC. This translates into CASDQHREQNEQYF.

This clone was counted ten times or more. The genes are TRBV7-8 and TRBJ2-7; 8 bases match TRBD1. The CDR3 is 16 amino acids. Germline V gene lookup returns CDR1 SGHVS and CDR2 FQNEAQ. The J segment lost 0 bases and the V segment lost 5 bases, leaving 9 bases of the junction unmatched. CDR3 nucleotide sequence: TGTGCCAGCAGCAGATCCAGGACAGGGACCTCCTACGAGCAGTACTTC. It is translated as CASSRSRTGTSYEQYF.

The chain is built from TRBV24-1 and TRBJ2-1; D ambiguous. From germline, CDR1 is KGHDR and CDR2 SFDVKD. With 5 bases removed from V and 7 bases from J, the gap between germline ends came to 5 bases. This CDR3 contains 11 residues. The CDR3: CATSALNEQFF. The CDR3, as DNA: TGTGCCACCAGTGCCCTGAATGAGCAGTTCTTC.

The chain carries TRBV28 and TRBJ1-5; D is undetermined. Per the germline V gene, CDR1 is MDHEN and CDR2 is SYDVKM. This CDR3 has 18 amino acids. Trimming cost V 5 bases and J 2 bases, with 22 bases left between them. Here the CDR3 reads CASSPPEGWSGGNQPQHF. In DNA, the CDR3 is TGTGCCAGCAGTCCCCCCGAGGGTTGGAGTGGAGGCAATCAGCCCCAGCATTTT.

The chain couples TRBV6-5 to TRBJ2-1; TRBD2 might be the D (5 bases). This CDR3 contains 16 residues. CDR1 and CDR2 (germline): MNHEY, SVGAGI. V lost 2 bases to trimming and J lost 8 bases, with 19 bases between them. CDR3 loop: CASSYAVPSGSDEQFF. Written as DNA, the CDR3 is TGTGCCAGCAGTTACGCCGTCCCGTCGGGGAGCGATGAGCAGTTCTTC.